The 10 T cell receptor beta chains below all came from one sample that was sequenced in a study of OX40 agonist ivuxolimab in advanced cancers. Libraries were prepared by immunoSEQ multiplex PCR; TCRdb keeps only in-frame clonotypes and omits some of them. In the table there are roughly 15,000 clones, about three quarters of which are singletons. Material: CD4+ or CD8+ T cells sorted from blood, obtained in a trial of the OX40 agonist ivuxolimab. These TCRs come from an adult with an advanced solid tumor such as melanoma, head and neck, liver or kidney cancer.

This chain connects TRBV21-1 to TRBJ2-7; the D call in the table, TRBD2, was not verified against the DNA. TRBV21-1 is shown as a pseudogene. This CDR3 comprises 17 residues. The CDR3: CASSKTPGEPCPYEQYF. CDR3 coding DNA: TGTGCCAGCAGCAAAACCCCGGGGGAGCCATGCCCCTACGAGCAGTACTTC.

The rearrangement links TRBV6-6 to TRBJ2-2; D may be TRBD1 (5 bases). V lost 3 bases and J lost 1, with 12 bases in between. The CDR3 runs 16 residues. Germline V gene data show CDR1 as MNHNY and CDR2 as SVGAGI (reference sequence). The CDR3 sequence is CASSYSPGQNTGELFF. The DNA of the CDR3 is TGTGCCAGCAGTTATTCGCCCGGACAGAACACCGGGGAGCTGTTTTTT.

The chain joins TRBV7-2 to TRBJ1-5; D might be TRBD1 (6 bases). The CDR3 is 13 amino acids. V lost 5 bases and J 4 bases, leaving 9 bases between the germline ends. Germline loops: CDR1 SGHTA, CDR2 FQGNSA. The CDR3 bases are TGTGCCAGCAGCCCGGGGGCAAATCAGCCCCAGCATTTT. Translating gives CASSPGANQPQHF.

This clone came up a few times. This chain joins TRBV27 and TRBJ1-6, with D uncertain. The CDR3 covers 18 residues. CDR1 is MNHEY, CDR2 SMNVEV, per germline (reference sequence). Trimming pared 2 bases from V and 0 bases from J, leaving 14 bases between. The CDR3 bases are TGTGCCAGCAGTTTAAACAGTCTCACGGGCTCCTATAATTCACCCCTCCACTTT. This encodes CASSLNSLTGSYNSPLHF.

The CDR3 loop reads CASSQVGSGTYEQYF. The CDR3, as DNA: TGCGCCAGCAGCCAAGTAGGATCAGGGACCTACGAGCAGTACTTC. The rearrangement uses TRBV4-3 and TRBJ2-7; a possible D gene is TRBD1 (5 bases). Germline-derived CDR1 and CDR2 are LGHNA and YSLEER. Between the trimmed V and J ends, which lost 1 base and 2 bases, there was a span of 12 bases. This CDR3 is built from 15 residues.

The chain joins TRBV9 to TRBJ1-1; D is perhaps TRBD1 (6 bases). Deletions cut 0 bases from V and 5 bases from J, with 17 bases between. Germline V lookup: CDR1 SGDLS, CDR2 YYNGEE. The CDR3 extends over 16 amino acids. CDR3 residues: CASSVVVRGGETEAFF. DNA for the CDR3: TGTGCCAGCAGCGTAGTGGTCAGGGGAGGAGAAACTGAAGCTTTCTTT.

V usage is TRBV7-9 and J usage is TRBJ1-2; a weak D match, TRBD1 (5 bases). CDR3 size: 14 residues. Germline V gene sequence: CDR1 SEHNR, CDR2 FQNEAQ (reference sequence). V was shortened by 3 bases and J by 8 bases, with 16 bases between the two germline ends. CDR3 nucleotides: TGTGCCAGCAGCTTGACTAGGGGCCTATACGGCTACACCTTC. Translating it yields CASSLTRGLYGYTF.

V usage is TRBV29-1 and J usage is TRBJ2-7; tentative D call: TRBD2 (7 bases). The length of the CDR3 is 16 residues. Trimming cost V 0 bases and J 1 base, with 16 bases left between them. From germline, CDR1 is SQVTM and CDR2 ANQGSEA. The CDR3 nucleotides are TGCAGCGTTGAAGAGGGGGGGGCCGGTGCGTCCTACGAGCAGTACTTC. Translated, it gives CSVEEGGAGASYEQYF.

The J gene is TRBJ2-1, the V gene TRBV7-6; 16 bases fit TRBD2. J was trimmed by 8 bases and V by 2 bases; bases with no gene match: 3. The CDR3 has 16 residues. Germline CDR1 SGHVS, CDR2 FNYEAQ. The DNA for the CDR3 is TGTGCCAGCAGCTTAACGGGACTAGCGGGAGGGGATGAGCAGTTCTTC. This sequence encodes CASSLTGLAGGDEQFF.

V usage is TRBV18 and J usage is TRBJ2-1, with no clear D. CDR1 KGHSH and CDR2 LQKENI come from the germline V gene. The V gene lost 7 bases and the J gene lost 6 bases, with 10 bases spanning the gap. The CDR3 is 12 amino acids. CDR3 residues: CASFLVSNEQFF. For the CDR3, the DNA is TGTGCCAGCTTCCTCGTGAGCAATGAGCAGTTCTTC.